This passage covers 27 T cell receptor beta chains from one sample sequenced in a study of cytomegalovirus exposure and HLA in healthy donors. Assay used: immunoSEQ multiplex PCR; TCRdb lists only in-frame clones, some missing. The sample carries tens of thousands of clones, approximately 88% recorded once. Material: PBMCs. These TCRs come from a woman between 18 and 29 years old in good health and CMV-seropositive.

The chain recombines TRBV23-1 with TRBJ1-5, with D perhaps matching TRBD1 (6 bases). TRBV23-1 is known as an ORF, though its function is uncertain. This CDR3 region has 16 residues. The V and J ends lost 5 bases and 3 bases respectively, with 17 bases between them. The CDR3 nucleotides read TGCGCCAGCAGTACCAGGACAGCAGCCTTCAATCAGCCCCAGCATTTT. Amino acids: CASSTRTAAFNQPQHF.

The chain carries TRBV5-6 and TRBJ1-1, with D tentatively TRBD1 (5 bases). The length of the CDR3 is 14 residues. Germline V gene lookup returns CDR1 SGHDT and CDR2 YYEEEE. Trimming pared 4 bases from V and 1 base from J, leaving 11 bases between. CDR3 DNA sequence: TGTGCCAGCAGCCCCGGACACGAGAACACTGAAGCTTTCTTT. Its translation: CASSPGHENTEAFF.

Comment on this clone: One end of the junction varies from germline; a read error may be responsible. The V and J genes are TRBV7-2 and TRBJ2-3; possibly TRBD2 for D (6 bases). Germline CDR1 reads SGHTA; CDR2 reads FQGNSA. The CDR3 has 14 residues. CDR3: CASTLLARTDTQYF. In DNA form, the CDR3 reads TGTGCCAGCACCTTACTAGCCCGCACAGATACGCAGTATTTT.

Only one count was recorded for this clone. CDR3 in amino acids: CASSTSGLAGDTQYF. The DNA of the CDR3 is TGCGCCAGCAGCACTAGCGGACTAGCAGGGGATACGCAGTATTTT. The chain employs TRBV5-1 and TRBJ2-3; 8 bases are shared with TRBD2. J was trimmed by 6 bases and V by 4 bases; bases with no gene match: 10. The V gene's germline CDR1 is SGHRS and CDR2 YFSETQ. This CDR3 spans 15 amino acids. Full variable domain (remainder filled in from reference TRBV5-1 and TRBJ2-3): KAGVTQTPRYLIKTRGQQVTLSCSPISGHRSVSWYQQTPGQGLQFLFEYFSETQRNKGNFPGRFSGRQFSNSRSEMNVSTLELGDSALYLCASSTSGLAGDTQYFGPGTRLTVL.

The chain employs TRBV7-2 and TRBJ2-3; 7 bases match TRBD2. The CDR3 contains 15 residues. CDR1 and CDR2 from the germline V gene are SGHTA and FQGNSA. Trimming cost V 5 bases and J 0 bases; bases outside gene matches: 5. CDR3: CASSTASGSTDTQYF. As DNA, the CDR3 is TGTGCCAGCAGCACCGCTAGCGGTAGCACAGATACGCAGTATTTT.

With respect to this clone: Other DNA sequences in the same sample also yield this CDR3. This chain connects TRBV6-5 to TRBJ2-7, with 9 bases lining up with TRBD1. CDR3 length: 16 residues. The trim removed 3 bases at V and 2 bases at J, leaving 8 bases unmatched. Germline CDR1 reads MNHEY; CDR2 reads SVGAGI. CDR3 in amino acids: CASSYYLGQGPYEQYF. DNA of the CDR3: TGTGCCAGCAGTTATTACTTGGGACAGGGCCCCTACGAGCAGTACTTC.

The chain couples TRBV6-4 to TRBJ2-6, with D possibly being TRBD1 (6 bases). V dropped 0 bases and J dropped 0 bases, with 6 bases sitting between them. The germline V gene has CDR1 MRHNA and CDR2 SNTAGT. The CDR3 is made up of 16 amino acids. The CDR3 nucleotides read TGTGCCAGCAGTGACTCGGACAGCTCTGGGGCCAACGTCCTGACTTTC. Protein sequence: CASSDSDSSGANVLTF.

The chain employs TRBV19 and TRBJ1-4, with TRBD1 matching over 12 bases. CDR1 LNHDA and CDR2 SQIVND come from the germline V gene (reference sequence). Trimming removed 4 bases from V and 8 bases from J; junction bases left unmatched: 11. The CDR3 length is 17 residues. CDR3 in DNA: TGTGCCAGTAGTAAGGGGGGGACAGGGGGCGCGGAAGAAAAACTGTTTTTT. Amino acid sequence: CASSKGGTGGAEEKLFF.

The chain combines TRBV4-1 with TRBJ2-5, with 7 positions matching TRBD2. The junction had 4 bases not matched to a gene; V was cut back by 4 bases and J by 2 bases. The CDR3 runs to 14 residues. Germline loops: CDR1 MGHRA, CDR2 YSYEKL. CDR3 in DNA: TGCGCCAGCAGCCGAGGGACTACGCAAGAGACCCAGTACTTC. Its protein is CASSRGTTQETQYF.

The CDR3 here is CSASSRETQYF. In DNA form, the CDR3 reads TGCAGTGCTAGTTCCCGGGAGACCCAGTACTTC. The chain combines TRBV20-1 with TRBJ2-5; D is unclear. Germline-derived CDR1 and CDR2 are DFQATT and SNEGSKA (reference sequence). V lost 3 bases and J 5 bases, leaving 7 bases between the germline ends. This CDR3 spans 11 amino acids.

The chain uses TRBV2 and TRBJ2-4; tentative D call: TRBD2 (5 bases). Germline V CDR1 and CDR2: SNHLY, FYNNEI. The V and J ends lost 7 bases and 0 bases respectively, with 10 bases between them. The CDR3 is 14 amino acids. The CDR3 region is CASMAGLAKNIQYF. The CDR3 coding sequence is TGTGCCAGCATGGCGGGCCTAGCCAAAAACATTCAGTACTTC.

The gene calls are TRBV9 and TRBJ2-3, with D maybe TRBD1 (6 bases). The CDR3 runs 15 residues. Trimming pared 0 bases from V and 2 bases from J, leaving 10 bases between. Per germline, CDR1 SGDLS and CDR2 YYNGEE. The CDR3: CASSVGQGNTDTQYF. CDR3 sequence (DNA): TGTGCCAGCAGCGTAGGGCAGGGGAACACAGATACGCAGTATTTT.

The chain carries TRBV10-2 and TRBJ1-4, with 10 bases identical to TRBD1. The CDR3 spans 17 residues. J gave up 8 bases and V 7 bases, and 16 bases lay outside the gene matches. The V gene's germline CDR1 is WSHSY and CDR2 SAAADI. In nucleotides, the CDR3 is TGCGCCAGCAAAGGGGGGGGACGGGACAGGGGATACGAAAAACTGTTTTTT. Amino acids: CASKGGGRDRGYEKLFF.

This chain connects TRBV7-2 to TRBJ2-7; TRBD1 matches 9 bases. Germline CDR1 is SGHTA and CDR2 is FQGNSA. The V segment lost 4 bases and the J segment 2 bases; nucleotides outside the gene matches: 9. CDR3 length equals 16 residues. The CDR3 loop is CASSSRTGGYAYEQYF. In DNA, the CDR3 is TGTGCCAGCAGCTCCCGTACAGGGGGCTACGCCTACGAGCAGTACTTC.

This chain uses TRBV6-4 with TRBJ2-5; 7 bases fit TRBD2. This CDR3 is 13 amino acids long. The germline V gene has CDR1 MRHNA and CDR2 SNTAGT. The V segment lost 6 bases and the J segment 9 bases; nucleotides outside the gene matches: 10. CDR3 DNA: TGTGCCAGCAGCGTAGGACTAGGAGGGCCCCAGTACTTC. Translation: CASSVGLGGPQYF.

The chain uses TRBV6-5 and TRBJ2-7; 7 nucleotides line up with TRBD1. Per the germline V gene, CDR1 is MNHEY and CDR2 is SVGAGI. The CDR3 spans 13 residues. The junction had 3 bases not matched to a gene; V was cut back by 5 bases and J by 2 bases. In DNA, the CDR3 is TGTGCCAGCAGTCGGGACAGCACCTACGAGCAGTACTTC. Protein: CASSRDSTYEQYF.

The genes are TRBV4-2 and TRBJ1-2, with D perhaps TRBD1 (5 bases). CDR1 and CDR2 from the germline V gene are LGHNA and YNFKEQ. There are 15 residues in the CDR3. Trimming shortened V by 0 bases and J by 2 bases, and 10 bases separated the two germline ends. CDR3 sequence: CASSQEARGNYGYTF. Here the CDR3 DNA reads TGTGCCAGCAGCCAAGAGGCCCGGGGGAACTATGGCTACACCTTC.

The chain carries TRBV9 and TRBJ1-1; D call uncertain. The CDR3 sequence is 14 residues long. The V gene's germline CDR1 is SGDLS and CDR2 YYNGEE. V lost 4 bases and J 3 bases, leaving 13 bases between the germline ends. The CDR3 loop is CASSPLTVDTEAFF. The CDR3 DNA reads as TGTGCCAGCAGCCCCCTTACGGTGGACACTGAAGCTTTCTTT.

The V and J genes are TRBV7-2 and TRBJ1-5, with 7 bases that match TRBD1. With 5 bases clipped from V and 7 bases from J, the junction kept 5 bases outside the gene matches. Germline values: CDR1 SGHTA, CDR2 FQGNSA. The CDR3 has 13 amino acids. CDR3 sequence (DNA): TGTGCCAGCAGCCAAGACAGGGTCCAGCCCCAGCATTTT. This codes for CASSQDRVQPQHF.

CDR3 coding DNA: TGTGCCACCGCTCGTCAGGTCGGCGGGGAAAAACTGTTTTTT. Translating gives CATARQVGGEKLFF. The genes are TRBV6-5 and TRBJ1-4; D unclear. CDR1 MNHEY and CDR2 SVGAGI come from the germline V gene. The CDR3 totals 14 residues. Trimming stripped 10 bases from V and 8 bases from J, with 20 bases between.

V usage is TRBV9 and J usage is TRBJ1-6; TRBD1 might be the D (5 bases). CDR1 and CDR2 from the germline V gene are SGDLS and YYNGEE. The V gene lost 3 bases and the J gene lost 10 bases, with 14 bases spanning the gap. The CDR3 has 14 amino acids. CDR3 sequence reads: CASSAPGIQSPLHF. The CDR3 DNA reads TGTGCCAGCAGCGCCCCAGGGATTCAATCACCCCTCCACTTT.

The chain combines TRBV28 with TRBJ1-2, with a possible D match to TRBD1 (6 bases). The germline gives CDR1 MDHEN, CDR2 SYDVKM. This CDR3 has 13 amino acids. Trimming took off 10 bases at V and 4 bases at J, with 16 bases between the two ends. The chain's CDR3 is CATSGTSIYGYTF. CDR3 bases: TGTGCCACCTCGGGGACATCGATCTATGGCTACACCTTC.

V and J are TRBV5-1 and TRBJ1-1; 7 nucleotides match TRBD1. V was pared by 2 bases and J by 2 bases, with 3 bases of the junction left unmatched. Germline-derived CDR1 and CDR2 are SGHRS and YFSETQ. CDR3 length: 14 amino acids. This CDR3 reads CASSFYRGNTEAFF. As DNA, the CDR3 is TGCGCCAGCAGCTTTTACAGGGGTAACACTGAAGCTTTCTTT.

The chain joins TRBV13 to TRBJ2-7, with D possibly matching TRBD2 (5 bases). Germline V gene lookup returns CDR1 PRHDT and CDR2 FYEKMQ (reference sequence). The CDR3 has 15 amino acids. Deletions cut 4 bases from V and 3 bases from J, with 16 bases between. CDR3 DNA sequence: TGTGCCAGCAGCTCCCGGACTCTCCATGGCTACGAGCAGTACTTC. This sequence encodes CASSSRTLHGYEQYF.

The chain's CDR3 is CASRPRENTGELFF. In DNA, the CDR3 is TGTGCCAGCAGACCCAGGGAGAACACCGGGGAGCTGTTTTTT. The chain is built from TRBV7-9 and TRBJ2-2, with D possibly matching TRBD1 (5 bases). This CDR3 has 14 residues. V lost 6 bases to trimming and J lost 1 base, with 9 bases between them. Germline CDR1 is SEHNR and CDR2 is FQNEAQ (reference sequence).

This chain connects TRBV4-1 to TRBJ2-1; 10 bases are shared with TRBD2. V lost 0 bases, J lost 6 bases, and 5 bases stayed unmatched. CDR3 length: 16 amino acids. Per germline, CDR1 MGHRA and CDR2 YSYEKL. The CDR3 sequence is CASSQEPGLAINEQFF. CDR3 DNA: TGCGCCAGCAGCCAAGAGCCGGGACTAGCGATCAATGAGCAGTTCTTC.

This rearrangement joins TRBV30 to TRBJ2-7, with 9 bases that match TRBD1. The CDR3 totals 13 residues. V lost 2 bases and J lost 4; bases outside the gene matches: 3. Germline CDR1 is GTSNPN and CDR2 is SVGIG (reference sequence). CDR3 sequence reads: CAWSRTGVYEQYF. CDR3 sequence (DNA): TGTGCCTGGAGTAGGACAGGGGTATACGAGCAGTACTTC. Full variable domain (missing parts from reference TRBV30 and TRBJ2-7): SQTIHQWPATLVQPVGSPLSLECTVEGTSNPNLYWYRQAAGRGLQLLFYSVGIGQISSEVPQNLSASRPQDRQFILSSKKLLLSDSGFYLCAWSRTGVYEQYFGPGTRLTVT.